Sequencing of this TCR beta chain was carried out in a study of identical twins. General study points: The authors noted that invariant MAIT and iNKT cells could partly confound zero-insertion analyses.

Unique molecular identifiers were in the cDNA, with template-switch universal primer binding. From the 5' RACE reads, TCRdb called clonotypes with MiXCR, one entry per CDR3 protein. The profile shows around 680,000 distinct CDR3 sequences, under 9% of them singletons. CDR3 length equals 17 residues. After removal of 0 bases from V and 0 bases from J, the junction contained 7 bases not matched to a gene. The germline gives CDR1 LGHNA, CDR2 YSLEER. Healthy Caucasians made up all donors. Of note for this clonotype: Its target is not known.

The same data also went into a second study, on yellow fever vaccine responses in identical twins.

The chain is built from TRBV4-3 and TRBJ2-7; 8 nucleotides agree with TRBD1. This TCR derives from a young woman in good health. The specimen was PBMCs. The CDR3 DNA reads TGCGCCAGCAGCCAAGATCTAACAGGGGGTTTCTCCTACGAGCAGTACTTC. Amino acids: CASSQDLTGGFSYEQYF.